The rows below give T cell receptor beta chains drawn from one sample of a study of response to subunit inactivated influenza vaccine. TCRdb re-called the RT-PCR reads with MiXCR, one entry per CDR3 protein. The sample carries about 830,000 distinct CDR3 sequences, roughly 18% recorded once. The input for sequencing was PBMCs from blood, taken 5 days after vaccination. These receptors came from a man aged 45-65 years who received an inactivated influenza vaccine. The CDR3 runs from the conserved cysteine through the conserved F or W. The D gene is left open where the match is weak. Clone size, where shown, is once, few, many, or a class for clones that have expanded.

CDR3 protein: CASSPSGTSGPETQYF; CDR3 DNA: TGTGCCAGCAGCCCCTCAGGGACTAGCGGTCCAGAGACCCAGTACTTC; J gene: TRBJ2-5; V gene: TRBV4-2; D gene: TRBD2; clone size: -; CDR3 length: 16
CDR3 protein: CASSPLKRGTDTQYF; CDR3 DNA: TGTGCCAGCAGCCCACTAAAGCGGGGCACAGATACGCAGTATTTT; J gene: TRBJ2-3; V gene: TRBV27; D gene: -; clone size: -; CDR3 length: 15
CDR3 protein: CASSYKITSGYTF; CDR3 DNA: TGTGCCAGCAGTTACAAGATAACGAGTGGCTACACCTTC; J gene: TRBJ1-2; V gene: TRBV6-5; D gene: -; clone size: few; CDR3 length: 13
CDR3 protein: CASSLGAGPYEQYF; CDR3 DNA: TGTGCCAGCAGTTTGGGAGCAGGACCCTACGAGCAGTACTTC; J gene: TRBJ2-7; V gene: TRBV12-3/TRBV12-4; D gene: -; clone size: few; CDR3 length: 14
CDR3 protein: CASSQDPRFQETQYF; CDR3 DNA: TGCGCCAGCAGCCAAGATCCCCGATTCCAAGAGACCCAGTACTTC; J gene: TRBJ2-5; V gene: TRBV4-1; D gene: -; clone size: -; CDR3 length: 15
CDR3 protein: CASSSTGGLNTEAFF; CDR3 DNA: TGTGCCAGCAGTTCGACAGGGGGCCTGAACACTGAAGCTTTCTTT; J gene: TRBJ1-1; V gene: TRBV12-3/TRBV12-4; D gene: TRBD1; clone size: few; CDR3 length: 15
CDR3 protein: CASSLDDRYFQYF; CDR3 DNA: TGTGCCAGCAGCTTAGACGACAGATATTTCCAGTACTTC; J gene: TRBJ2-5; V gene: TRBV7-2; D gene: -; clone size: -; CDR3 length: 13
CDR3 protein: CSARDRYRGSPEQYF; CDR3 DNA: TGCAGTGCTAGAGATCGATACAGGGGTTCCCCCGAGCAGTACTTC; J gene: TRBJ2-7; V gene: TRBV20-1; D gene: TRBD1; clone size: once; CDR3 length: 15
CDR3 protein: CASSSPVRRPGGYTF; CDR3 DNA: TGTGCCAGCAGTTCCCCAGTTCGGCGCCCGGGAGGCTACACCTTC; J gene: TRBJ1-2; V gene: TRBV12-3/TRBV12-4; D gene: -; clone size: few; CDR3 length: 15
CDR3 protein: CASSLWTGDWTEAFF; CDR3 DNA: TGTGCCAGCAGCTTGTGGACAGGGGATTGGACTGAAGCTTTCTTT; J gene: TRBJ1-1; V gene: TRBV7-9; D gene: TRBD1; clone size: few; CDR3 length: 15
CDR3 protein: CASSLGGASGEKLFF; CDR3 DNA: TGCGCCAGCAGCTTGGGGGGGGCGAGTGGTGAAAAACTGTTTTTT; J gene: TRBJ1-4; V gene: TRBV5-1; D gene: -; clone size: -; CDR3 length: 15
CDR3 protein: CASSERNNEQFF; CDR3 DNA: TGTGCCAGCAGCGAACGGAACAATGAGCAGTTCTTC; J gene: TRBJ2-1; V gene: TRBV28; D gene: -; clone size: few; CDR3 length: 12
CDR3 protein: CASSSSSRGSPLHF; CDR3 DNA: TGTGCCAGCAGTTCTAGCAGCCGCGGCTCACCCCTCCACTTT; J gene: TRBJ1-6; V gene: TRBV7-9; D gene: -; clone size: few; CDR3 length: 14
CDR3 protein: CSASPRANEQFF; CDR3 DNA: TGCAGTGCTAGTCCTAGAGCCAATGAGCAGTTCTTC; J gene: TRBJ2-1; V gene: TRBV20-1; D gene: -; clone size: many; CDR3 length: 12
CDR3 protein: CASSLDPGQPQHF; CDR3 DNA: TGTGCCAGCAGCTTAGACCCGGGCCAGCCCCAGCATTTT; J gene: TRBJ1-5; V gene: TRBV7-2; D gene: -; clone size: many; CDR3 length: 13
CDR3 protein: CASSLNEAGYNEQFF; CDR3 DNA: TGTGCCAGCAGCTTAAATGAGGCCGGGTACAATGAGCAGTTCTTC; J gene: TRBJ2-1; V gene: TRBV7-2; D gene: -; clone size: many; CDR3 length: 15
CDR3 protein: CASSYSFQASTDTQYF; CDR3 DNA: TGTGCCAGCAGTTACTCTTTCCAAGCTAGCACAGATACGCAGTATTTT; J gene: TRBJ2-3; V gene: TRBV6-5; D gene: -; clone size: -; CDR3 length: 16
CDR3 protein: CASSPPGQPYNEQFF; CDR3 DNA: TGTGCCAGCTCACCACCGGGTCAGCCTTACAATGAGCAGTTCTTC; J gene: TRBJ2-1; V gene: TRBV18; D gene: -; clone size: -; CDR3 length: 15
CDR3 protein: CASSFASDRHTDTQYF; CDR3 DNA: TGTGCCAGCAGTTTCGCATCTGACAGACACACAGATACGCAGTATTTT; J gene: TRBJ2-3; V gene: TRBV6-5; D gene: -; clone size: -; CDR3 length: 16
CDR3 protein: CASSYGGDYGYTF; CDR3 DNA: TGTGCCAGCAGTTACGGGGGAGACTATGGCTACACCTTC; J gene: TRBJ1-2; V gene: TRBV6-5; D gene: -; clone size: few; CDR3 length: 13
CDR3 protein: CASSLEDRGVNQPQHF; CDR3 DNA: TGCGCCAGCAGCTTGGAGGACAGGGGCGTTAATCAGCCCCAGCATTTT; J gene: TRBJ1-5; V gene: TRBV5-1; D gene: TRBD1; clone size: -; CDR3 length: 16
CDR3 protein: CASSTGQAANYGYTF; CDR3 DNA: TGCGCCAGCAGTACCGGACAGGCTGCTAACTATGGCTACACCTTC; J gene: TRBJ1-2; V gene: TRBV5-1; D gene: TRBD1; clone size: few; CDR3 length: 15
CDR3 protein: CSVDHEQFF; CDR3 DNA: TGCAGCGTTGACCATGAGCAGTTCTTC; J gene: TRBJ2-1; V gene: TRBV29-1; D gene: -; clone size: many; CDR3 length: 9
CDR3 protein: CASSLADSLAFF; CDR3 DNA: TGTGCCAGCAGCTTGGCGGACAGCTTAGCTTTCTTT; J gene: TRBJ1-1; V gene: TRBV5-5; D gene: -; clone size: few; CDR3 length: 12
CDR3 protein: CASSSFEGDTQYF; CDR3 DNA: TGTGCCAGCAGCTCATTCGAGGGAGATACGCAGTATTTT; J gene: TRBJ2-3; V gene: TRBV12-3/TRBV12-4; D gene: -; clone size: few; CDR3 length: 13
CDR3 protein: CASSLPYGPGNTIYF; CDR3 DNA: TGTGCCAGCAGCCTCCCGTATGGGCCTGGAAACACCATATATTTT; J gene: TRBJ1-3; V gene: TRBV12-3/TRBV12-4; D gene: -; clone size: -; CDR3 length: 15
CDR3 protein: CSATDTGELFF; CDR3 DNA: TGCAGTGCTACCGACACCGGGGAGCTGTTTTTT; J gene: TRBJ2-2; V gene: TRBV20-1; D gene: -; clone size: few; CDR3 length: 11
CDR3 protein: CSARDNRGGNTIYF; CDR3 DNA: TGCAGTGCTAGAGATAACAGGGGTGGAAACACCATATATTTT; J gene: TRBJ1-3; V gene: TRBV20-1; D gene: TRBD1; clone size: -; CDR3 length: 14
CDR3 protein: CASSEDGWGGEVTDTQYF; CDR3 DNA: TGCGCCAGCAGCGAAGACGGCTGGGGCGGGGAGGTTACAGATACGCAGTATTTT; J gene: TRBJ2-3; V gene: TRBV4-3; D gene: -; clone size: few; CDR3 length: 18
CDR3 protein: CASSLRPLRTGELFF; CDR3 DNA: TGTGCCAGCAGCCTACGACCCCTCAGGACCGGGGAGCTGTTTTTT; J gene: TRBJ2-2; V gene: TRBV7-2; D gene: -; clone size: few; CDR3 length: 15
CDR3 protein: CASSQDWGGDQPQHF; CDR3 DNA: TGCGCCAGCAGCCAAGATTGGGGAGGCGATCAGCCCCAGCATTTT; J gene: TRBJ1-5; V gene: TRBV4-3; D gene: -; clone size: -; CDR3 length: 15
CDR3 protein: CASSLRAGGYTEAFF; CDR3 DNA: TGTGCCAGCAGTTTAAGGGCAGGGGGGTACACTGAAGCTTTCTTT; J gene: TRBJ1-1; V gene: TRBV12-3/TRBV12-4; D gene: TRBD1; clone size: many; CDR3 length: 15
CDR3 protein: CASGKSALINNEQFF; CDR3 DNA: TGTGCCAGCGGGAAAAGCGCACTCATAAACAATGAGCAGTTCTTC; J gene: TRBJ2-1; V gene: TRBV18; D gene: -; clone size: -; CDR3 length: 15
CDR3 protein: CASRKDRRNSPLHF; CDR3 DNA: TGTGCCAGCAGAAAGGACCGTAGGAATTCACCCCTCCACTTT; J gene: TRBJ1-6; V gene: TRBV12-3/TRBV12-4; D gene: -; clone size: -; CDR3 length: 14
CDR3 protein: CASSLTGTNIQYF; CDR3 DNA: TGCGCCAGCAGCTTGACAGGAACAAACATTCAGTACTTC; J gene: TRBJ2-4; V gene: TRBV5-1; D gene: -; clone size: -; CDR3 length: 13
CDR3 protein: CASSVAPGTGLEAFF; CDR3 DNA: TGTGCCAGCAGCGTAGCCCCCGGGACAGGGCTTGAAGCTTTCTTT; J gene: TRBJ1-1; V gene: TRBV9; D gene: TRBD1; clone size: -; CDR3 length: 15
CDR3 protein: CASSQEGGWGQTYNEQFF; CDR3 DNA: TGCGCCAGCAGCCAAGAGGGGGGTTGGGGGCAAACGTACAATGAGCAGTTCTTC; J gene: TRBJ2-1; V gene: TRBV4-3; D gene: -; clone size: few; CDR3 length: 18